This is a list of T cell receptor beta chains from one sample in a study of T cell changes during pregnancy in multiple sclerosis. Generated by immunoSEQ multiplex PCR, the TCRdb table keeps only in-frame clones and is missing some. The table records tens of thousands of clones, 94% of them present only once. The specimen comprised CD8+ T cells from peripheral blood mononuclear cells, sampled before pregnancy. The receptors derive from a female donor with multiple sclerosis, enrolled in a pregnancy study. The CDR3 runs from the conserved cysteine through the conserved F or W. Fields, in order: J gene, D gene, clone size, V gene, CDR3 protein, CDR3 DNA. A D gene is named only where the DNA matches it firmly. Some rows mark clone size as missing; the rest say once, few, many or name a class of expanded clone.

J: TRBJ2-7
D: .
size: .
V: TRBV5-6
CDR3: CASSHGFYEQYF
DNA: TGTGCCAGCAGCCACGGGTTCTACGAGCAGTACTTC

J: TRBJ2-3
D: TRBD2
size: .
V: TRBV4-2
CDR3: CASSHTGLAEGGDTQYF
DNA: TGTGCCAGCAGCCACACCGGACTAGCGGAGGGCGGAGATACGCAGTATTTT

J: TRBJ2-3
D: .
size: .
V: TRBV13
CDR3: CASSPGLSTDTQYF
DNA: TGTGCCAGCAGCCCCGGACTAAGCACAGATACGCAGTATTTT

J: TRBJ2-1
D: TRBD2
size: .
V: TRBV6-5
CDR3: CASSYSSGGEQFF
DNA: TGTGCCAGCAGTTACTCGAGCGGGGGTGAGCAGTTCTTC

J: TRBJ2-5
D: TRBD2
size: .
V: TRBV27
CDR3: CASKSRTSGRIGETQYF
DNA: TGTGCCAGCAAATCAAGGACTAGCGGGAGGATAGGAGAGACCCAGTACTTC

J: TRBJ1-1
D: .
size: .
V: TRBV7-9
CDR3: CASSWAKNTEAFF
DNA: TGTGCCAGCAGCTGGGCCAAGAACACTGAAGCTTTCTTT

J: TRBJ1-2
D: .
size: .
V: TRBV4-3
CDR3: CASSQRNYGNSDGYTF
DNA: TGCGCCAGCAGCCAAAGAAATTACGGGAATTCGGATGGCTACACCTTC

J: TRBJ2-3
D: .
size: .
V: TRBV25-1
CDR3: CASSEEASADTQYF
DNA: TGTGCCAGCAGTGAGGAGGCTAGCGCAGATACGCAGTATTTT

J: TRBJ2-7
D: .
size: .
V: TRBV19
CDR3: CASSWQADYEQYF
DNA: TGTGCCAGTAGCTGGCAGGCAGACTACGAGCAGTACTTC

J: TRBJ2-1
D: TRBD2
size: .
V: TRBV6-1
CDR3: CASSEGEGREYNEQFF
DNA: TGTGCCAGCAGTGAAGGGGAGGGGAGGGAATACAATGAGCAGTTCTTC

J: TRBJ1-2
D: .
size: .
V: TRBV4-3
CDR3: CASSQVGESNGYTF
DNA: TGCGCCAGCAGCCAAGTTGGGGAGTCGAATGGCTACACCTTC

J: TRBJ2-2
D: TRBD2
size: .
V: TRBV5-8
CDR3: CASSSTLTGGRTGELFF
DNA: TGTGCCAGCAGCTCTACCCTAACGGGAGGGCGTACCGGGGAGCTGTTTTTT

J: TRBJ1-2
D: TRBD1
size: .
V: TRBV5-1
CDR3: CASSLLEGGLVNGYTF
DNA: TGCGCCAGCAGCTTACTGGAAGGGGGCCTAGTCAATGGCTACACCTTC

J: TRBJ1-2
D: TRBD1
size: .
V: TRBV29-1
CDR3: CSVEERTGGRVF
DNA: TGCAGCGTTGAAGAACGGACAGGGGGCCGGGTATTC

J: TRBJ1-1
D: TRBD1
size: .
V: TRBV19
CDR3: CASKVRGKNTEAFF
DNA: TGTGCCAGTAAGGTCAGGGGGAAGAACACTGAAGCTTTCTTT

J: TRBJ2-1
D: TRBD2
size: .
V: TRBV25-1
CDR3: CASSGGGVAGDEQFF
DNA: TGTGCCAGCAGTGGAGGGGGGGTAGCGGGAGATGAGCAGTTCTTC

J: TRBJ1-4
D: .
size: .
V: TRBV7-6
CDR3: CASSPQQGFSEKLFF
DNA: TGTGCCAGCAGCCCCCAGCAGGGTTTTAGTGAAAAACTGTTTTTT

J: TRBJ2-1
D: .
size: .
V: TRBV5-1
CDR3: CASSLGKGWSSYNEQFF
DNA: TGCGCCAGCAGCTTGGGGAAGGGGTGGAGCTCCTACAATGAGCAGTTCTTC

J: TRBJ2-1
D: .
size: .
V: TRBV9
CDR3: CASSVVSRADEQFF
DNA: TGTGCCAGCAGCGTAGTCTCGAGGGCCGATGAGCAGTTCTTC

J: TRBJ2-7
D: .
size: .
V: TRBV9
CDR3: CASSVDGGHLDEQYF
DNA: TGTGCCAGCAGCGTAGATGGTGGACATCTTGACGAGCAGTACTTC

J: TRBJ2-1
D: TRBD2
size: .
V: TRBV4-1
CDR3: CASSAVAGSVYNEQFF
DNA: TGCGCCAGCAGCGCGGTAGCGGGCTCCGTCTACAATGAGCAGTTCTTC

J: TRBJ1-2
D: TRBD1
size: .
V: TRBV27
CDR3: CASSLKYRDRDHGYTF
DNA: TGTGCCAGCAGTTTGAAATACCGGGACAGGGACCATGGCTACACCTTC

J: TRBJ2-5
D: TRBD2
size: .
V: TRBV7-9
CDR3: CASSTVQREQERETQYF
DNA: TGTGCCAGCAGCACCGTACAGCGGGAGCAGGAGAGGGAGACCCAGTACTTC

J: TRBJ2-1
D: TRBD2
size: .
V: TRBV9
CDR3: CASSVGTSGFDEQFF
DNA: TGTGCCAGCAGCGTAGGTACTAGCGGGTTCGATGAGCAGTTCTTC

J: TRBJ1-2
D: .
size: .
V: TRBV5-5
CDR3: CASSFQGTGYTF
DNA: TGTGCCAGCAGCTTTCAGGGAACTGGCTACACCTTC

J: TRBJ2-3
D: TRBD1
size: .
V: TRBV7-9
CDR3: CASSPTGGRRASDTQYF
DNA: TGTGCCAGCAGCCCCACAGGGGGCCGGAGAGCATCAGATACGCAGTATTTT

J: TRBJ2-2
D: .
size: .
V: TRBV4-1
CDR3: CASSQDYGQGRGELFF
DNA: TGCGCCAGCAGCCAAGATTATGGCCAGGGGAGAGGGGAGCTGTTTTTT

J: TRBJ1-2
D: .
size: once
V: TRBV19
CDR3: CASSQANYGYTF
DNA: TGTGCCAGTAGTCAGGCTAACTATGGCTACACCTTC

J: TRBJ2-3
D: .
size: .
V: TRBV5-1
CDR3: CASSSQLSTDTQYF
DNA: TGCGCCAGCAGTTCACAGCTGAGCACAGATACGCAGTATTTT

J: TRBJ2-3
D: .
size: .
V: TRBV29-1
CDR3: CSVDATSTDTQYF
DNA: TGCAGCGTCGATGCGACTAGCACAGATACGCAGTATTTT

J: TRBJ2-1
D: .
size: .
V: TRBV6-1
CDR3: CASSVQTRSNEQFF
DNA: TGTGCCAGCAGTGTACAAACTAGGAGCAATGAGCAGTTCTTC

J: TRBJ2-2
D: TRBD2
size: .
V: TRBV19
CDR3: CAVRGGAGELFF
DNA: TGTGCCGTCCGGGGGGGAGCCGGGGAGCTGTTTTTT

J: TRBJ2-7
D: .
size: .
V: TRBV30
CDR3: CAWSVLPRDEQYF
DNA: TGTGCCTGGAGTGTACTTCCCAGGGACGAGCAGTACTTC

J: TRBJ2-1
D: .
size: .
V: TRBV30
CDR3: CAWGTRGAGYNEQFF
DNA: TGTGCCTGGGGAACTAGGGGAGCGGGCTACAATGAGCAGTTCTTC

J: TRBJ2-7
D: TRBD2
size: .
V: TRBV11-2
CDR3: CASSFRGRMDDEQYF
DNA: TGTGCCAGCAGCTTTCGCGGGAGAATGGACGACGAGCAGTACTTC

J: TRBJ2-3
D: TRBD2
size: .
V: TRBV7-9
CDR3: CASSPPGGGTDTQYF
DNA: TGTGCCAGCAGCCCCCCGGGGGGGGGTACAGATACGCAGTATTTT

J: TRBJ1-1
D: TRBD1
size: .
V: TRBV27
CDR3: CASSWTGATQPGSEAFF
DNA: TGTGCCAGCAGTTGGACAGGCGCTACCCAACCGGGGTCTGAAGCTTTCTTT

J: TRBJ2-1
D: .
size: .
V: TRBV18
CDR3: CASSPLGLGTYNEQFF
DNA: TGTGCCAGCTCACCGCTGGGACTCGGAACCTACAATGAGCAGTTCTTC

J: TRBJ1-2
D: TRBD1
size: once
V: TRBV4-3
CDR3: CASSQETGSGYGYTF
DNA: TGCGCCAGCAGCCAGGAGACAGGGTCGGGGTATGGCTACACCTTC

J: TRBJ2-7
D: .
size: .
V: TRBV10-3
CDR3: CAISDSSGALSYEQYF
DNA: TGTGCCATCAGTGACAGTAGCGGAGCTCTCTCCTACGAGCAGTACTTC

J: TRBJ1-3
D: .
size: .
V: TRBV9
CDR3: CASSEDGGSGNTIYF
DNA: TGTGCCAGCAGCGAAGACGGGGGGTCTGGAAACACCATATATTTT

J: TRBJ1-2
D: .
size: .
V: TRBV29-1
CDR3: CSVEDREFTTGYTF
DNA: TGCAGCGTTGAAGATCGCGAGTTTACCACTGGCTACACCTTC

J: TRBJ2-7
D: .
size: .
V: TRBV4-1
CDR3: CASSLLASTGYEQYF
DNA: TGCGCCAGCAGCCTCTTAGCGAGCACGGGCTACGAGCAGTACTTC

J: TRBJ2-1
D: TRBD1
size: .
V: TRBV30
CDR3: CAWSLGQGANEQFF
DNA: TGTGCCTGGAGTCTCGGACAGGGGGCCAATGAGCAGTTCTTC

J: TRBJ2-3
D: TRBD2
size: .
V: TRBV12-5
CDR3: CASGPGAGGPIDTQYF
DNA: TGTGCTAGTGGACCTGGCGCGGGAGGGCCTATAGATACGCAGTATTTT

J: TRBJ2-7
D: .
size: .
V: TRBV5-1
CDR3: CASSLGSGPSYEQYF
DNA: TGCGCCAGCAGCTTGGGATCCGGTCCCTCCTACGAGCAGTACTTC

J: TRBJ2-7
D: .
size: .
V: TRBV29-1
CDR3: CSVEKGEGEQYF
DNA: TGCAGCGTTGAAAAGGGAGAAGGCGAGCAGTACTTC

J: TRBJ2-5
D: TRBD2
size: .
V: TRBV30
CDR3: CAWSGGGQGQETQYF
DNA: TGTGCCTGGTCGGGGGGGGGCCAGGGACAAGAGACCCAGTACTTC

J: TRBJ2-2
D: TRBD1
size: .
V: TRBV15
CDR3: CATSRAGTGNTGELFF
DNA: TGTGCCACCAGCAGAGCCGGGACAGGGAACACCGGGGAGCTGTTTTTT

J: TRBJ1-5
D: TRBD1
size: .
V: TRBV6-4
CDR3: CASSLTGVNQPQHF
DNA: TGTGCCAGCAGTTTGACAGGGGTCAATCAGCCCCAGCATTTT

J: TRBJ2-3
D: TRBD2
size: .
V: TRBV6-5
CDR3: CASSVSGSTDTQYF
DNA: TGTGCCAGCAGTGTTAGCGGGAGTACAGATACGCAGTATTTT

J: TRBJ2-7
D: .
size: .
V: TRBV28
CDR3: CASSLLPGHLYEQYF
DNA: TGTGCCAGCAGTTTATTGCCCGGACATCTTTACGAGCAGTACTTC

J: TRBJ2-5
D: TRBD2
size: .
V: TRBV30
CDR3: CAWNSGRAGETQYF
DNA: TGTGCCTGGAATAGCGGGAGGGCCGGGGAGACCCAGTACTTC

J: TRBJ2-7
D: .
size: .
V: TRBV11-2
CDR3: CASSSGSYEQYF
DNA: TGTGCCAGCAGCTCGGGCTCCTACGAGCAGTACTTC